Listed here are 31 T cell receptor beta chains from one sample, sequenced in a study of shared clonotypes between healthy human individuals. This table comes from immunoSEQ multiplex PCR, and its TCRdb copy is limited to in-frame clones, with some not included. Among 650,000 to 700,000 clones listed, around 90% were seen once. The sample consisted of memory CD8+ T cells from PBMCs. Subset noted: CD45RO+ cells pooled with CCR7-negative TemRA cells. The receptors come from a man aged 18 to 29 in good health. Some clones in this sample may be carry-over from other donors' samples.

This clone has a count of ten or more. This CDR3 is also generated by other DNA sequences in the sample. The J gene is TRBJ2-7, the V gene TRBV11-2; D uncertain. V lost 1 base to trimming and J lost 5 bases, with 6 bases between them. Germline CDR1 SGHAT, CDR2 FQNNGV. This CDR3 is built from 12 residues. The CDR3 sequence is CASSLGVHEQYF. The CDR3 bases are TGTGCCAGCAGCTTAGGTGTCCACGAGCAGTACTTC.

This rearrangement joins TRBV21-1 to TRBJ1-1. TRBV21-1 is shown as a pseudogene. The CDR3 loop spans 12 amino acids. CDR3 loop: CASSKAGKEAFF. DNA for the CDR3: TGTGCCAGCAGCAAAGCGGGGAAAGAAGCTTTCTTT.

The CDR3 DNA reads as TGTGCCAGCAGTCCCTACGGAGCGGGCCATGAGCAGTTCTTC. Translated, it gives CASSPYGAGHEQFF. V is TRBV2 and J is TRBJ2-1, with D possibly being TRBD2 (6 bases). Germline CDR1 is SNHLY and CDR2 is FYNNEI. CDR3 length: 14 residues. Trimming took off 5 bases at V and 8 bases at J, with 16 bases between the two ends.

Only one count was recorded for this clone. The chain couples TRBV27 to TRBJ2-7, with 10 bases lining up with TRBD2. The junction had 15 bases not matched to a gene; V was cut back by 4 bases and J by 0 bases. This CDR3 is 19 amino acids long. Germline values: CDR1 MNHEY, CDR2 SMNVEV (reference sequence). Written as DNA, the CDR3 is TGTGCCAGCAGTTCTAGACTAGCGGGCGAAATTATGGCCTCCTACGAGCAGTACTTC. Its protein is CASSSRLAGEIMASYEQYF.

The genes are TRBV7-6 and TRBJ1-1; 9 nucleotides align to TRBD1. CDR1 SGHVS and CDR2 FNYEAQ come from the germline V gene. The CDR3 is 15 residues long. J was trimmed by 4 bases and V by 5 bases; bases with no gene match: 8. The CDR3 DNA reads as TGTGCCAGCAGCAAAGGGACAGGGTGGGCCACTGAAGCTTTCTTT. This gives the protein CASSKGTGWATEAFF.

The chain recombines TRBV28 with TRBJ2-4; D unclear. Trimming cost V 5 bases and J 1 base, with 6 bases left between them. The CDR3 totals 13 residues. Germline V gene data show CDR1 as MDHEN and CDR2 as SYDVKM. The CDR3 is CASSPRAKNIQYF. The CDR3 DNA follows: TGTGCCAGCAGTCCTCGGGCCAAAAACATTCAGTACTTC.

The chain links TRBV28 to TRBJ1-2; D ambiguous. CDR1 and CDR2 (germline): MDHEN, SYDVKM. V was pared by 6 bases and J by 8 bases, with 13 bases between. This CDR3 region has 12 residues. CDR3 in amino acids: CASRKPSGGYTF. In nucleotides, the CDR3 is TGTGCCAGCAGAAAGCCCTCGGGGGGCTACACCTTC.

This clone has just a few counts. The chain links TRBV19 to TRBJ1-5; D unresolved. The germline V gene has CDR1 LNHDA and CDR2 SQIVND (reference sequence). Trimming took 0 bases from V and 5 from J, leaving 20 bases between them. The CDR3 totals 18 residues. CDR3 residues: CASSIDRKIGSGYQPQHF. CDR3 DNA sequence: TGTGCCAGTAGTATAGATCGAAAGATAGGGTCGGGGTATCAGCCCCAGCATTTT.

The rearrangement links TRBV7-9 to TRBJ1-1, with TRBD1 matching 9 bases. J was trimmed by 2 bases and V by 4 bases; bases with no gene match: 8. CDR3 length: 16 residues. Germline CDR1 reads SEHNR; CDR2 reads FQNEAQ (reference sequence). The CDR3 reads CASSSRTGVINTEAFF. The CDR3 nucleotides are TGTGCCAGCAGCTCCCGGACAGGGGTAATTAACACTGAAGCTTTCTTT.

The chain recombines TRBV10-3 with TRBJ2-3; TRBD2 agrees at 10 bases. The germline V gene encodes CDR1 ENHRY and CDR2 SYGVKD. Trimming took 7 bases from V and 1 from J; bases not matched to a gene: 5. The CDR3 runs 15 residues. CDR3 nucleotide sequence: TGTGCCATCATGGGAGCGGGAGGGGGCACAGATACGCAGTATTTT. This gives the protein CAIMGAGGGTDTQYF.

V gene TRBV7-9 combines with J gene TRBJ1-2; D call uncertain. Germline V CDR1 and CDR2: SEHNR, FQNEAQ (reference sequence). V was trimmed by 2 bases and J by 7 bases, leaving 20 bases between them. The CDR3 consists of 16 residues. CDR3 DNA sequence: TGTGCCAGCAGCTTAAAAGATGACCCCTACGGTGGTGGCTACACCTTC. It is translated as CASSLKDDPYGGGYTF.

This chain connects TRBV7-8 to TRBJ2-7, with 9 bases aligning to TRBD2. Germline lookup yields CDR1 SGHVS and CDR2 FQNEAQ. Losses at the gene ends were 1 base for V and 5 bases for J; bases not matched to a gene: 9. The CDR3 covers 16 residues. CDR3 nucleotides: TGTGCCAGCAGCTTAGGAGTGGCGGGAGGGCTCGACGAGCAGTACTTC. It codes for CASSLGVAGGLDEQYF. Supplemented by reference TRBV7-8 and TRBJ2-7, the full variable domain reads GAGVSQSPRYKVAKRGQDVALRCDPISGHVSLFWYQQALGQGPEFLTYFQNEAQLDKSGLPSDRFFAERPEGSVSTLKIQRTQQEDSAVYLCASSLGVAGGLDEQYFGPGTRLTVT.

This clone came up once. The chain carries TRBV4-1 and TRBJ2-5; 7 nucleotides align to TRBD1. Matching the DNA end better, TRBJ2-7 makes the J call doubtful. The CDR3 is 14 amino acids. CDR1 and CDR2 (germline): MGHRA, YSYEKL. CDR3 DNA sequence: TGCGCCAGCAGCCTAAGGGACAGCGAGTACGAGCAGTACTTC. It is translated as CASSLRDSEYEQYF.

This rearrangement joins TRBV11-1 to TRBJ2-3, with 7 bases aligning to TRBD2. Per germline, CDR1 SGHAT and CDR2 FQDESV (reference sequence). Germline trimming cut 5 bases from V and 4 bases from J; bases unmatched to any gene: 12. CDR3 size: 16 residues. This chain's CDR3 is CASSHPTSYRPDTQYF. The CDR3 coding sequence is TGTGCCAGCAGCCATCCGACTAGCTACCGCCCAGATACGCAGTATTTT.

About this clone itself: The sample holds other DNA sequences that translate to the same CDR3. The chain employs TRBV28 and TRBJ1-1, with D possibly matching TRBD1 (5 bases). The CDR3 length is 14 residues. V gave up 1 base and J gave up 1 base, with 7 bases separating them. The germline gives CDR1 MDHEN, CDR2 SYDVKM. CDR3: CASSLYGGNTEAFF. The CDR3 DNA is TGTGCCAGCAGTTTATACGGGGGGAACACTGAAGCTTTCTTT.

This rearrangement joins TRBV28 to TRBJ2-7; TRBD1 aligns across 7 bases. J lost 7 bases, V lost 4 bases, and 10 bases had no gene match. The CDR3 is made up of 14 amino acids. Germline V lookup: CDR1 MDHEN, CDR2 SYDVKM. CDR3 nucleotide sequence: TGTGCCAGCAGTTCGCCATACAGGGGATGGGAGCAGTACTTC. Its protein is CASSSPYRGWEQYF.

V and J are TRBV7-9 and TRBJ1-2, with 8 bases identical to TRBD1. The CDR3 is 14 amino acids. V shed 4 bases, J shed 4 bases, and the junction held 5 bases outside the gene matches. Germline lookup yields CDR1 SEHNR and CDR2 FQNEAQ (reference sequence). The CDR3 reads CASSSTGTGYGYTF. The CDR3 DNA is TGTGCCAGCAGCTCCACCGGGACAGGCTATGGCTACACCTTC.

The genes are TRBV27 and TRBJ2-1; possible D gene TRBD1, 6 bases. Germline values: CDR1 MNHEY, CDR2 SMNVEV (reference sequence). The ends were cut back, 2 bases at V and 0 bases at J, with 8 bases in the middle. The length of the CDR3 is 15 residues. The CDR3: CASSLQDSSYNEQFF. DNA of the CDR3: TGTGCCAGCAGTTTACAGGACAGCTCCTACAATGAGCAGTTCTTC.

The chain carries TRBV7-8 and TRBJ2-1; 11 nucleotides align to TRBD1. The CDR3 totals 15 residues. Germline CDR1 is SGHVS and CDR2 is FQNEAQ. V trimming: 5 bases; J trimming: 7 bases; junction bases outside the gene matches: 7. CDR3 DNA sequence: TGTGCCAGCAGCCTAGGACAGGGGGCGAGAAATGAGCAGTTCTTC. Residues: CASSLGQGARNEQFF.

This chain uses TRBV27 with TRBJ2-1, with D possibly matching TRBD2 (6 bases). Germline CDR1 reads MNHEY; CDR2 reads SMNVEV (reference sequence). The length of the CDR3 is 14 residues. V was shortened by 7 bases and J by 4 bases, with 14 bases between the two germline ends. Here the CDR3 reads CASTQGSGYNEQFF. The CDR3 DNA reads TGTGCCAGCACCCAAGGGAGCGGGTACAATGAGCAGTTCTTC.

The chain joins TRBV28 to TRBJ1-1; no clear D. The CDR3 is 12 amino acids. Per the germline V gene, CDR1 is MDHEN and CDR2 is SYDVKM. V lost 7 bases, J lost 1 base, and 7 bases lay in between. CDR3 region: CASTGGNTEAFF. CDR3 bases: TGTGCCAGCACGGGTGGGAACACTGAAGCTTTCTTT.

This clone was recorded once. V gene TRBV27 combines with J gene TRBJ2-3; the D gene could be TRBD1 or TRBD2 (5 bases each). The CDR3 is 13 amino acids. The V end was cut by 6 bases, the J end by 6 bases, with 13 bases between. Germline CDR1 is MNHEY and CDR2 is SMNVEV (reference sequence). The CDR3 nucleotides are TGTGCCAGCAGCCCTAGAGGGGTGGATACGCAGTATTTT. This encodes CASSPRGVDTQYF.

The rearrangement uses TRBV5-1 and TRBJ2-7; 7 bases align to TRBD1. This CDR3 contains 14 residues. Per the germline V gene, CDR1 is SGHRS and CDR2 is YFSETQ. V dropped 4 bases and J dropped 4; count of bases not matched to a gene: 8. The CDR3 region has the DNA TGCGCCAGCAGCACCGATGACAGGGTGTACGAGCAGTACTTC. Translated: CASSTDDRVYEQYF.

This chain joins TRBV4-3 and TRBJ1-2; D unresolved. This CDR3 is 16 amino acids long. Trimming pared 4 bases from V and 0 bases from J, leaving 15 bases between. Germline-derived CDR1 and CDR2 are LGHNA and YSLEER. CDR3 DNA sequence: TGCGCCAGCAGCCCAGGATACAGTGGAGCTAACTATGGCTACACCTTC. Amino acid sequence: CASSPGYSGANYGYTF.

The V and J genes are TRBV28 and TRBJ2-1; 10 bases map to TRBD2. The CDR3 consists of 16 residues. Trimming cost V 3 bases and J 3 bases; bases outside gene matches: 5. Germline lookup yields CDR1 MDHEN and CDR2 SYDVKM. Here the CDR3 DNA reads TGTGCCAGCAGTTTCCCTCTAGCGGGGGACTACAATGAGCAGTTCTTC. This sequence encodes CASSFPLAGDYNEQFF.

The chain employs TRBV2 and TRBJ2-1, with 11 nucleotides matching TRBD2. The ends lost 5 bases at V and 6 bases at J; junction bases unmatched: 9. There are 16 residues in the CDR3. Germline values: CDR1 SNHLY, CDR2 FYNNEI. CDR3 bases: TGTGCCAGCAGTCCCGTTGTAGCGGGAGGGCCCAATGAGCAGTTCTTC. Protein product: CASSPVVAGGPNEQFF.

This chain's CDR3 is CASSVYEGGHEQYF. In DNA form, the CDR3 reads TGTGCCAGCAGTGTCTACGAGGGGGGCCACGAGCAGTACTTC. This chain uses TRBV28 with TRBJ2-7; D is tentatively TRBD1 or TRBD2 (6 bases each). Per the germline V gene, CDR1 is MDHEN and CDR2 is SYDVKM. CDR3 length: 14 residues. V shed 5 bases and J shed 5 bases, with 16 bases lying between them.

This clone was observed once. V gene TRBV27 combines with J gene TRBJ2-3; either TRBD1 or TRBD2 may fit D (5 bases each). This CDR3 region has 15 residues. Between the trimmed V and J ends, which lost 7 bases and 4 bases, there was a span of 18 bases. CDR1 and CDR2 (germline): MNHEY, SMNVEV (reference sequence). CDR3: CASTPRDPAPDTQYF. As DNA, the CDR3 is TGTGCCAGCACCCCCCGGGACCCTGCTCCAGATACGCAGTATTTT.

V gene TRBV28 combines with J gene TRBJ2-1; D not certain. Deletions cut 10 bases from V and 1 base from J, with 11 bases between. Per the germline V gene, CDR1 is MDHEN and CDR2 is SYDVKM. CDR3 size: 13 residues. In DNA, the CDR3 is TGTGCCACCAGAGCCGGGTCCTACAATGAGCAGTTCTTC. Translated: CATRAGSYNEQFF.

The chain links TRBV11-2 to TRBJ1-2, with 9 bases lining up with TRBD1. CDR1 and CDR2 (germline): SGHAT, FQNNGV. The CDR3 consists of 14 residues. The trim removed 5 bases at V and 3 bases at J, leaving 4 bases unmatched. CDR3 in amino acids: CASSPRDRDYGYTF. DNA for the CDR3: TGTGCCAGCAGCCCCCGGGACAGGGACTATGGCTACACCTTC.

J is TRBJ2-7 and V is TRBV27; D unresolved. The CDR3 loop spans 16 amino acids. V lost 5 bases, J lost 2 bases, and 19 bases lay in between. Germline values: CDR1 MNHEY, CDR2 SMNVEV (reference sequence). CDR3 coding DNA: TGTGCCAGCAGTCCGTCAGGTGGGCCAAAGACCTACGAGCAGTACTTC. This codes for CASSPSGGPKTYEQYF.